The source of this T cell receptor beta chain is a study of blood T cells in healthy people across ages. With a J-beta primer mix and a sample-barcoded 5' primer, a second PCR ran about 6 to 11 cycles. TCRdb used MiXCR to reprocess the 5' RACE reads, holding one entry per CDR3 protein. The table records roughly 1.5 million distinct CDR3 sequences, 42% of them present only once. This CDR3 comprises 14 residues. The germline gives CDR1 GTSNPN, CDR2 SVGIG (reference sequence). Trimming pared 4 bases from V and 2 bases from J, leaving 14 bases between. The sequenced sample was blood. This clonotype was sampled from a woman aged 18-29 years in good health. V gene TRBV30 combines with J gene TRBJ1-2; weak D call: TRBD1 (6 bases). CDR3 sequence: CAWNGQPFNYGYTF. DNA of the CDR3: TGTGCCTGGAACGGACAGCCGTTCAACTATGGCTACACCTTC.